This TCR beta chain is drawn from a study of T cells in Graves' hyperthyroidism and ophthalmopathy. The germline V gene has CDR1 MDHEN and CDR2 SYDVKM. The CDR3 length is 19 residues. Amplification of TCR beta CDR3 regions used RNA as the template. HTBI primers were employed in a first-round RT-PCR of the TCR CDR3. Each CDR3 protein gets one entry after TCRdb re-called the multiplex PCR reads with MiXCR. In the table there are approximately 700,000 distinct CDR3 sequences, about a sixth of which are singletons. This clonotype has a handful of counts. With a much larger clone just one base away, this may be a read error.

V usage is TRBV28 and J usage is TRBJ2-3, with D unresolved. Sample: blood. The clonotype originates from a man between 18 and 29 years old with Graves' hyperthyroidism. The CDR3 spells CASNLSAHWAHWSTDTQYF. CDR3 DNA sequence: TGTGCCAGCAATTTATCGGCCCATTGGGCTCACTGGTCCACAGATACGCAGTATTTT.